The 31 T cell receptor beta chains below were found in one sample sequenced in a study of graft-versus-host responses after intestinal transplantation. No antigen has been assigned to these receptors. Profiled with immunoSEQ multiplex PCR; TCRdb holds only in-frame clones, not every one. The table has approximately 54,000 clones, around 84% seen once; the top ten hold over 0.45%. The source was unstimulated CD4+ T cells sorted from spleen or lymph node cells, collected before transplant. The receptors shown here come from a human donor who was the organ donor for an intestinal transplant.

The chain joins TRBV12-5 to TRBJ1-4; D not certain. CDR1 and CDR2 (germline): LGHNT, FRNRAP. The CDR3 contains 14 residues. The germline V and J ends were trimmed by 3 bases and 7 bases, with 12 bases remaining between them. The CDR3 region has the DNA TGTGCTAGTGGTTTTTACGATCCGGGTGAAAAACTGTTTTTT. Its translation: CASGFYDPGEKLFF. The full variable domain, completed using reference TRBV12-5 and TRBJ1-4, is DARVTQTPRHKVTEMGQEVTMRCQPILGHNTVFWYRQTMMQGLELLAYFRNRAPLDDSGMPKDRFSAEMPDATLATLKIQPSEPRDSAVYFCASGFYDPGEKLFFGSGTQLSVL.

The chain carries TRBV7-6 and TRBJ2-7; D gene ambiguous. The CDR3 runs to 14 residues. The V gene's germline CDR1 is SGHVS and CDR2 FNYEAQ. The germline V and J ends were trimmed by 0 bases and 7 bases, with 13 bases remaining between them. As DNA, the CDR3 is TGTGCCAGCAGCTTAGCCTGGCCCCGCAATGAGCAGTACTTC. This codes for CASSLAWPRNEQYF.

This clone was seen a handful of times. The chain recombines TRBV6-1 with TRBJ1-1; 8 positions match TRBD1. Germline values: CDR1 MNHNS, CDR2 SASEGT. The CDR3 has 14 residues. V shed 4 bases, J shed 5 bases, and the junction held 6 bases outside the gene matches. CDR3 nucleotides: TGTGCCAGCAGTGTTGCCAGGGGGCTGACTGAAGCTTTCTTT. It is translated as CASSVARGLTEAFF.

The rearrangement links TRBV25-1 to TRBJ2-7; the D gene is possibly TRBD1 (6 bases). Trimming pared 6 bases from V and 7 bases from J, leaving 10 bases between. From germline, CDR1 is MGHDK and CDR2 SYGVNS. CDR3 length: 11 residues. CDR3 sequence (DNA): TGTGCCAGCAGGGGAAGGGGGGAGCAGTACTTC. Its protein is CASRGRGEQYF.

The gene calls are TRBV2 and TRBJ2-3, with 9 bases fitting TRBD2. The CDR3 has 14 amino acids. The V segment lost 6 bases and the J segment 1 base; nucleotides outside the gene matches: 2. Germline V lookup: CDR1 SNHLY, CDR2 FYNNEI. CDR3: CASRRLAGTDTQYF. The CDR3 DNA reads TGTGCCAGCAGACGACTAGCGGGCACAGATACGCAGTATTTT.

The V and J genes are TRBV10-3 and TRBJ1-1; maybe TRBD1 (5 bases). The germline CDR1 and CDR2 sequences are ENHRY and SYGVKD. The CDR3 has 11 amino acids. The V end lost 6 bases, the J end lost 8 bases, and 10 bases lay between the germline ends. Here the CDR3 reads CAIRDSGEAFF. The CDR3 DNA is TGTGCCATCAGGGATTCAGGGGAAGCTTTCTTT.

The chain combines TRBV19 with TRBJ2-3; D gene ambiguous. Trimming left V 5 bases short and J 3 bases short, with 21 bases between. CDR1 LNHDA and CDR2 SQIVND come from the germline V gene (reference sequence). This CDR3 contains 17 residues. In nucleotides, the CDR3 is TGTGCCAGTAGTGTCGCTAGTCCCTCCCCCACAACAGATACGCAGTATTTT. Residues: CASSVASPSPTTDTQYF.

This chain links TRBV30 with TRBJ2-1; 7 bases map to TRBD2. J lost 6 bases, V lost 0 bases, and 5 bases had no gene match. The CDR3 extends over 14 amino acids. In germline, CDR1 is GTSNPN, CDR2 SVGIG (reference sequence). CDR3 amino acids: CAWSVGGSPNEQFF. CDR3 bases: TGTGCCTGGAGTGTGGGCGGGAGTCCCAATGAGCAGTTCTTC.

J is TRBJ2-1 and V is TRBV6-6; D uncertain. CDR1 and CDR2 (germline): MNHNY, SVGAGI (reference sequence). Trimming cost V 1 base and J 5 bases, with 9 bases left between them. This CDR3 is built from 14 residues. The CDR3 region is CASSYLDRDNEQFF. Here the CDR3 DNA reads TGTGCCAGCAGTTACTTGGACCGCGACAATGAGCAGTTCTTC.

The chain has TRBV5-1 and TRBJ2-5, with TRBD2 matching 9 bases. CDR3 length equals 18 residues. Germline V gene lookup returns CDR1 SGHRS and CDR2 YFSETQ. The trim removed 0 bases at V and 2 bases at J, leaving 11 bases unmatched. CDR3 loop: CASSLGASGAKSQETQYF. The CDR3 coding sequence is TGCGCCAGCAGCTTGGGGGCTAGCGGGGCTAAATCTCAAGAGACCCAGTACTTC.

This chain links TRBV19 with TRBJ1-2; D call uncertain. The CDR3 totals 15 residues. The V and J ends lost 1 base and 0 bases respectively, with 9 bases between them. From germline, CDR1 is LNHDA and CDR2 SQIVND (reference sequence). The CDR3 region is CASSIGRGANYGYTF. The DNA for the CDR3 is TGTGCCAGTAGTATAGGGCGCGGAGCTAACTATGGCTACACCTTC.

This clone appeared once. The chain combines TRBV19 with TRBJ1-2; maybe TRBD1 (5 bases). The CDR3 totals 12 residues. CDR1 LNHDA and CDR2 SQIVND come from the germline V gene (reference sequence). V dropped 6 bases and J dropped 8 bases, with 13 bases sitting between them. The CDR3 bases are TGTGCCAGTAGAGCCGGGCGGGGGGGCTACACCTTC. Translated: CASRAGRGGYTF. Supplemented by reference TRBV19 and TRBJ1-2, the full variable domain reads DGGITQSPKYLFRKEGQNVTLSCEQNLNHDAMYWYRQDPGQGLRLIYYSQIVNDFQKGDIAEGYSVSREKKESFPLTVTSAQKNPTAFYLCASRAGRGGYTFGSGTRLTVV.

V usage is TRBV28 and J usage is TRBJ1-1; perhaps TRBD1 as D (6 bases). The V gene lost 6 bases and the J gene lost 0 bases, with 17 bases spanning the gap. The germline V gene encodes CDR1 MDHEN and CDR2 SYDVKM. This CDR3 has 16 residues. The CDR3 coding sequence is TGTGCCAGCAGCCTCTTCAGGGGTAAAATGAACACTGAAGCTTTCTTT. Its protein product is CASSLFRGKMNTEAFF.

CDR3 in amino acids: CASSQTGVQPQHF. CDR3 DNA: TGTGCCAGCAGCCAAACAGGGGTTCAGCCCCAGCATTTT. The rearrangement joins TRBV7-9 to TRBJ1-5; 7 positions match TRBD1. This CDR3 comprises 13 residues. Germline V gene lookup returns CDR1 SEHNR and CDR2 FQNEAQ (reference sequence). With 5 bases clipped from V and 6 bases from J, the junction kept 4 bases outside the gene matches.

The V call is TRBV12-5, the J call TRBJ1-1; 7 bases are a match to TRBD1. Germline CDR1 LGHNT, CDR2 FRNRAP. The V and J ends lost 1 base and 1 base, in that order; junction bases with no gene match: 0. CDR3 length: 14 residues. The CDR3 loop is CASGLGQGNTEAFF. In nucleotides, the CDR3 is TGTGCTAGTGGTTTGGGACAGGGGAACACTGAAGCTTTCTTT.

The J gene is TRBJ1-6, the V gene TRBV5-5, with TRBD1 matching 8 bases. Germline V gene sequence: CDR1 SGHKS, CDR2 YYEKEE (reference sequence). V lost 3 bases to trimming and J lost 9 bases; unmatched junction nucleotides: 5. This CDR3 comprises 14 residues. CDR3 residues: CASSSGTGGSPLHF. The CDR3 DNA sequence: TGTGCCAGCAGCTCCGGGACAGGCGGTTCACCCCTCCACTTT.

The chain carries TRBV5-4 and TRBJ2-5, with TRBD2 matching over 7 bases. This CDR3 has 15 residues. Losses at the gene ends were 0 bases for V and 1 base for J; bases not matched to a gene: 3. The germline CDR1 and CDR2 sequences are SGHNT and YYREEE (reference sequence). The CDR3 is CASSLALAVQETQYF. The CDR3 region has the DNA TGTGCCAGCAGCTTGGCCCTAGCGGTCCAAGAGACCCAGTACTTC. The variable domain in full, with the rest retrieved from reference TRBV5-4 and TRBJ2-5, is ETGVTQSPTHLIKTRGQQVTLRCSSQSGHNTVSWYQQALGQGPQFIFQYYREEENGRGNFPPRFSGLQFPNYSSELNVNALELDDSALYLCASSLALAVQETQYFGPGTRLLVL.

The V gene is TRBV6-1, the J gene TRBJ1-5; D may be TRBD1 (5 bases). This CDR3 spans 14 amino acids. Between the trimmed V and J ends, which lost 6 bases and 2 bases, there was a span of 11 bases. Germline V gene lookup returns CDR1 MNHNS and CDR2 SASEGT. CDR3 nucleotide sequence: TGTGCCAGCAGGGGGGGAGTTGGCAATCAGCCCCAGCATTTT. Translating it yields CASRGGVGNQPQHF.

V gene TRBV6-5 combines with J gene TRBJ1-6, with 10 bases lining up with TRBD1. Trimming took 6 bases from V and 7 from J; bases not matched to a gene: 6. CDR1 is MNHEY, CDR2 SVGAGI, per germline. This CDR3 region has 15 residues. The CDR3: CASRDRDRGNSPLHF. CDR3 in DNA: TGTGCCAGCAGAGACCGGGACAGGGGAAATTCACCCCTCCACTTT.

This clone was seen more than once but under ten times. This sequence joins TRBV5-4 and TRBJ2-1; TRBD2 matches 7 bases. Per the germline V gene, CDR1 is SGHNT and CDR2 is YYREEE (reference sequence). CDR3 size: 15 residues. V lost 1 base to trimming and J lost 9 bases; unmatched junction nucleotides: 10. CDR3 amino acids: CASSLPGGRLVEQFF. The CDR3 region has the DNA TGTGCCAGCAGCTTGCCGGGAGGACGGTTGGTTGAGCAGTTCTTC.

V is TRBV6-1 and J is TRBJ1-1; D might be TRBD1 (5 bases). Trimming pared 2 bases from V and 3 bases from J, leaving 10 bases between. The CDR3 length is 14 residues. Germline CDR1 MNHNS, CDR2 SASEGT. CDR3 sequence: CASSEWRGDTEAFF. CDR3 DNA sequence: TGTGCCAGCAGTGAATGGCGAGGGGACACTGAAGCTTTCTTT.

The rearrangement uses TRBV2 and TRBJ1-1; the match to TRBD1 covers 8 bases. This CDR3 spans 15 amino acids. CDR1 and CDR2 (germline): SNHLY, FYNNEI. V was pared by 5 bases and J by 3 bases, with 8 bases of the junction left unmatched. CDR3: CASSSGQGKYTEAFF. The CDR3, as DNA: TGTGCCAGCAGTTCTGGACAGGGAAAATACACTGAAGCTTTCTTT. Supplemented by reference TRBV2 and TRBJ1-1, the full variable domain reads EPEVTQTPSHQVTQMGQEVILRCVPISNHLYFYWYRQILGQKVEFLVSFYNNEISEKSEIFDDQFSVERPDGSNFTLKIRSTKLEDSAMYFCASSSGQGKYTEAFFGQGTRLTVV.

The chain uses TRBV15 and TRBJ2-5; 10 nucleotides line up with TRBD1. The CDR3 is made up of 15 amino acids. V gave up 3 bases and J gave up 5 bases; unmatched junction bases: 6. The germline V gene has CDR1 LNHNV and CDR2 YYDKDF (reference sequence). The CDR3 coding sequence is TGTGCCACCAGCAGGGAAAGGACAGGGGGGGAGACCCAGTACTTC. It is translated as CATSRERTGGETQYF.

The J gene is TRBJ2-1, the V gene TRBV30; TRBD2 matches at 8 bases. The CDR3 has 16 amino acids. The germline gives CDR1 GTSNPN, CDR2 SVGIG (reference sequence). The ends lost 1 base at V and 4 bases at J; junction bases unmatched: 9. This CDR3 reads CAWSAIGTRPYNEQFF. In nucleotides, the CDR3 is TGTGCCTGGAGTGCAATCGGGACTAGACCTTACAATGAGCAGTTCTTC.

The chain links TRBV6-5 to TRBJ1-4; D is unclear. The CDR3 is made up of 13 amino acids. Germline lookup yields CDR1 MNHEY and CDR2 SVGAGI. Trimming removed 5 bases from V and 8 bases from J, with 12 bases in between. The CDR3 loop is CASSPRRAEKLFF. Here the CDR3 DNA reads TGTGCCAGCAGTCCACGACGGGCAGAAAAACTGTTTTTT.

The count of this clone is one. The J gene is TRBJ2-4, the V gene TRBV11-2, with a weak D call TRBD2 (5 bases). This CDR3 spans 14 amino acids. Trimming took off 1 base at V and 9 bases at J, with 13 bases between the two ends. Germline CDR1 and CDR2: SGHAT and FQNNGV. The CDR3 is CASSLGGLASIQYF. CDR3 DNA: TGTGCCAGCAGCTTAGGAGGGTTGGCCTCCATTCAGTACTTC.

This chain connects TRBV5-8 to TRBJ2-3; maybe TRBD1 (5 bases). Germline V gene sequence: CDR1 SGHTS, CDR2 YDEGEE. CDR3 length equals 14 residues. Between the trimmed V and J ends, which lost 5 bases and 4 bases, there was a span of 14 bases. CDR3 nucleotides: TGTGCCAGCAGAGTGGGGCAGGGTTCAGATACGCAGTATTTT. It yields the protein CASRVGQGSDTQYF.

The chain recombines TRBV29-1 with TRBJ2-3, with 7 bases that match TRBD2. The germline V gene encodes CDR1 SQVTM and CDR2 ANQGSEA. The CDR3 has 13 residues. After removal of 4 bases from V and 2 bases from J, the junction contained 3 bases not matched to a gene. CDR3 amino acids: CSVGEGNTDTQYF. DNA of the CDR3: TGCAGCGTTGGGGAGGGAAACACAGATACGCAGTATTTT.

This chain links TRBV10-1 with TRBJ2-1; D may be TRBD1 (5 bases). CDR1 WNHNN and CDR2 SYGVQD come from the germline V gene (reference sequence). CDR3 length equals 12 residues. Trimming pared 8 bases from V and 10 bases from J, leaving 15 bases between. CDR3 protein: CASGSNWGEQFF. The CDR3, as DNA: TGCGCCAGCGGCAGCAACTGGGGCGAGCAGTTCTTC.

This chain connects TRBV15 to TRBJ2-3; D gene unclear. Germline-derived CDR1 and CDR2 are LNHNV and YYDKDF (reference sequence). Trimming cost V 1 base and J 6 bases, with 14 bases left between them. The CDR3 is 15 residues long. CDR3 bases: TGTGCCACCAGCAGAGGTGTTACTACATCTGATACGCAGTATTTT. Translation gives CATSRGVTTSDTQYF.

The chain's CDR3 is CASAQADTQYF. Here the CDR3 DNA reads TGCGCCAGCGCCCAGGCAGATACGCAGTATTTT. The gene calls are TRBV10-2 and TRBJ2-3, with D unresolved. CDR1 is WSHSY, CDR2 SAAADI, per germline. V lost 8 bases and J 4 bases, leaving 7 bases between the germline ends. There are 11 residues in the CDR3.